Many counts were recorded for the clone carrying this TCR beta chain. Its antigen is currently unknown. Trimming took 0 bases from V and 2 from J; bases not matched to a gene: 4. Germline CDR1 and CDR2: SGDLS and YYNGEE. The CDR3 runs 15 residues. This sample was included in a study of T-cell reconstitution after alpha-beta-depleted transplantation in children. Broader study findings: T cells produced anew were the main source of T-cell counts and diversity one year after transplant.

It was with unique molecular identifiers that the TCRbeta library was prepared. A single record per CDR3 protein comes from TCRdb applying MiXCR to the PCR reads. The data contain 500,000 to 650,000 distinct CDR3 sequences, 10% to 15% of them singletons. This sequence joins TRBV9 and TRBJ2-7; TRBD2 aligns across 8 bases. Sequencing was performed on PBMCs, mostly from graft donor cells, taken 360 days after TCRalphabeta/CD19-depleted stem cell transplant. The origin of this receptor is a male patient aged 10 to 17 who had a stem cell transplant for acute myeloid leukemia, so the T cells may come from the graft donor. Written as DNA, the CDR3 is TGTGCCAGCAGCGTAGACGAGCGGGGGACCTACGAGCAGTACTTC. Translating it yields CASSVDERGTYEQYF.